These 14 T cell receptor beta chains came from one sample sequenced in a study of low-dose radiotherapy and immunotherapy resistance in tumors. Both TCRalpha and TCRbeta chains were reverse transcribed with V-gene-specific primers. The PCR that amplified TCRs ran for around 20 cycles, relying on a constant-region primer and a V-primer adapter. Via MiXCR, TCRdb re-called the reads, giving one row per CDR3 protein. In the table there are about 6,200 distinct CDR3 sequences, 80% to 85% of which are singletons. The receptors shown here come from a human donor with advanced metastatic prostate, ovarian, gallbladder or colorectal cancer (not recorded which). This table probably holds off-target reads from a library built for another chain.

The chain combines TRBV7-8 with TRBJ2-1; 9 bases line up with TRBD2. V shed 5 bases and J 5 bases; nucleotides not matched to a gene: 13. CDR1 SGHVS and CDR2 FQNEAQ come from the germline V gene. The CDR3 consists of 17 residues. The DNA of the CDR3 is TGTGCCAGCAGCCGGGACCTGAGGCTAGCGGGAAACAATGAGCAGTTCTTC. This translates into CASSRDLRLAGNNEQFF.

V gene TRBV18 combines with J gene TRBJ2-1; no reliable D call. V lost 5 bases and J 7 bases, leaving 12 bases between the germline ends. Germline CDR1 KGHSH, CDR2 LQKENI. This CDR3 is 13 amino acids long. CDR3 amino acids: CASSDQPDNEQFF. The CDR3 DNA reads as TGTGCCAGCTCAGACCAACCGGATAATGAGCAGTTCTTC.

V and J are TRBV9 and TRBJ2-1, with 10 positions matching TRBD2. Trimming took 1 base from V and 9 from J; bases not matched to a gene: 4. The CDR3 is made up of 14 amino acids. Germline assignment: CDR1 SGDLS and CDR2 YYNGEE. In DNA form, the CDR3 reads TGTGCCAGCAGCGTAAAGCGGGGGGGTACTGAGCAGTTCTTC. Translation: CASSVKRGGTEQFF.

This chain joins TRBV1 and TRBJ2-3. TRBV1 is listed as a pseudogene. This CDR3 is 13 amino acids long. The CDR3 nucleotides read TGCGCCAGCAGCCAAGATATCTTGGGGACGCAGTATTTT. Its protein product is CASSQDILGTQYF.

The V gene is TRBV20-1, the J gene TRBJ2-1; no firm D call. V lost 3 bases to trimming and J lost 5 bases, with 14 bases between them. This CDR3 has 14 residues. CDR1 is DFQATT, CDR2 SNEGSKA, per germline (reference sequence). The chain's CDR3 is CSARLSTYDNEQFF. The CDR3 nucleotides are TGCAGTGCTAGGTTATCTACCTACGACAATGAGCAGTTCTTC.

This clonotype has a single count. CDR3 in amino acids: CASSLDSTDTQYF. CDR3 sequence (DNA): TGTGCCAGCAGCCTTGACAGCACAGATACGCAGTATTTT. The chain uses TRBV5-4 and TRBJ2-3; no clear D. The CDR3 contains 13 residues. The V and J ends lost 4 bases and 0 bases respectively, with 6 bases between them. In germline, CDR1 is SGHNT, CDR2 YYREEE (reference sequence).

V and J are TRBV6-8 and TRBJ2-5; no clear D gene. The CDR3 runs 13 residues. Germline V CDR1 and CDR2: MNHGY, SAAAGT. V was trimmed by 5 bases and J by 5 bases, leaving 12 bases between them. In nucleotides, the CDR3 is TGTGCCAGCAGTAGAAACCCCGTGGAGACCCAGTACTTC. It encodes CASSRNPVETQYF.

This chain uses TRBV14 with TRBJ1-6; possibly TRBD1 for D (6 bases). CDR1 and CDR2 from the germline V gene are SGHDN and FVKESK. V gave up 4 bases and J gave up 10 bases, with 17 bases separating them. The CDR3 sequence is 15 residues long. The CDR3 region has the DNA TGTGCCAGCAGCCCTCGCTGGGGGCAGAGATCACCCCTCCACTTT. Residues: CASSPRWGQRSPLHF.

This clonotype appeared a single time. The genes are TRBV6-2 or TRBV6-3 and TRBJ1-2, with no clear D. Germline lookup yields CDR1 MNHEY and CDR2 SVGEGT. The CDR3 is made up of 13 amino acids. Trimming removed 0 bases from V and 9 bases from J, with 11 bases in between. As DNA, the CDR3 is TGTGCCAGCAGTTACTCGAATTACAGAAGCTACACCTTC. As protein: CASSYSNYRSYTF.

This clonotype was counted a single time. This chain uses TRBV28 with TRBJ2-1, with 7 bases fitting TRBD2. V lost 8 bases, J lost 0 bases, and 4 bases stayed unmatched. Germline V lookup: CDR1 MDHEN, CDR2 SYDVKM. The CDR3 totals 14 residues. In DNA, the CDR3 is TGTGCCAGCTGGGGGGGGAGCTCCTACAATGAGCAGTTCTTC. The encoded protein is CASWGGSSYNEQFF.

The CDR3 protein is CASMAKSDEQYF. In nucleotides, the CDR3 is TGTGCCAGCATGGCTAAATCCGACGAGCAGTACTTC. The chain links TRBV28 to TRBJ2-7; unclear D gene. Germline V CDR1 and CDR2: MDHEN, SYDVKM. Trimming left V 7 bases short and J 5 bases short, with 12 bases between. The CDR3 spans 12 residues. Full variable domain (rest looked up from reference TRBV28 and TRBJ2-7): DVKVTQSSRYLVKRTGEKVFLECVQDMDHENMFWYRQDPGLGLRLIYFSYDVKMKEKGDIPEGYSVSREKKERFSLILESASTNQTSMYLCASMAKSDEQYFGPGTRLTVT.

V gene TRBV20-1 combines with J gene TRBJ2-1, with D possibly being TRBD2 (6 bases). The germline gives CDR1 DFQATT, CDR2 SNEGSKA (reference sequence). CDR3 size: 14 residues. The germline V and J ends were trimmed by 6 bases and 3 bases, with 15 bases remaining between them. The CDR3 sequence is CSAPRRANYNEQFF. CDR3 DNA sequence: TGCAGTGCCCCCCGGAGGGCCAACTACAATGAGCAGTTCTTC.

The chain carries TRBV3-1 and TRBJ2-5; D is possibly TRBD2 (5 bases). Germline loops: CDR1 LGHDT, CDR2 YNNKEL (reference sequence). The CDR3 runs 14 residues. V was clipped by 6 bases and J by 5 bases, with 16 bases between them. The CDR3: CASSQTTRVETQYF. The CDR3 DNA is TGTGCCAGCAGTCAAACGACGAGGGTCGAGACCCAGTACTTC.

CDR3 DNA: TGTGCCAGCAGCTTAGGGGGGGGGGCAGATACGCAGTATTTT. Translation gives CASSLGGGADTQYF. The J gene is TRBJ2-3, the V gene TRBV11-2, with TRBD2 matching 7 bases. Germline-derived CDR1 and CDR2 are SGHAT and FQNNGV. Trimming removed 1 base from V and 4 bases from J; junction bases left unmatched: 2. The CDR3 spans 14 residues.